Listed here are 19 T cell receptor beta chains from one sample, sequenced in a study of cytomegalovirus exposure and HLA in healthy donors. PCR primers comprised 60 Vbeta and 13 Jbeta primers. The protocol was immunoSEQ multiplex PCR, while the TCRdb copy is restricted to in-frame clones and leaves out a portion. The sample has 120,000 to 150,000 clones, more than 75% seen once. Material: PBMCs. These receptors were taken from a female donor in good health and CMV-seronegative.

V and J are TRBV28 and TRBJ1-3; the D is unclear. CDR1 and CDR2 (germline): MDHEN, SYDVKM. V was trimmed by 1 base and J by 1 base, leaving 8 bases between them. CDR3 length equals 15 residues. CDR3 sequence: CASSLSLRSGNTIYF. Written as DNA, the CDR3 is TGTGCCAGCAGTTTATCTCTGAGATCTGGAAACACCATATATTTT. The full variable domain, completed using reference TRBV28 and TRBJ1-3, is DVKVTQSSRYLVKRTGEKVFLECVQDMDHENMFWYRQDPGLGLRLIYFSYDVKMKEKGDIPEGYSVSREKKERFSLILESASTNQTSMYLCASSLSLRSGNTIYFGEGSWLTVV.

In this sample, this clone turned up a few times. This chain uses TRBV10-1 with TRBJ2-7; 9 nucleotides align to TRBD2. The CDR3 is 15 residues long. Germline loops: CDR1 WNHNN, CDR2 SYGVQD (reference sequence). The ends lost 0 bases at V and 4 bases at J; junction bases unmatched: 4. CDR3 coding DNA: TGCGCCAGCAGTGAGTCGACTAGCGGTTATTACGAGCAGTACTTC. Protein sequence: CASSESTSGYYEQYF.

This clone has a handful of counts. V is TRBV4-1 and J is TRBJ2-1, with D possibly TRBD1 on 5 matching bases. Germline V gene lookup returns CDR1 MGHRA and CDR2 YSYEKL. The CDR3 spans 16 residues. V was cut by 0 bases and J by 5 bases, with 14 bases left in between. CDR3 bases: TGCGCCAGCAGCCAAGAGCCCGGTCCAGGGAACAATGAGCAGTTCTTC. Encoded protein: CASSQEPGPGNNEQFF.

This chain uses TRBV15 with TRBJ2-4, with TRBD1 matching over 8 bases. There are 17 residues in the CDR3. Germline V gives CDR1 LNHNV, CDR2 YYDKDF (reference sequence). The V segment lost 3 bases and the J segment 3 bases; nucleotides outside the gene matches: 10. The CDR3 reads CATSRGQAAKGKNIQYF. CDR3 coding DNA: TGTGCCACCAGCAGGGGACAGGCAGCGAAAGGCAAAAACATTCAGTACTTC. The full variable domain, completed using reference TRBV15 and TRBJ2-4, is DAMVIQNPRYQVTQFGKPVTLSCSQTLNHNVMYWYQQKSSQAPKLLFHYYDKDFNNEADTPDNFQSRRPNTSFCFLDIRSPGLGDTAMYLCATSRGQAAKGKNIQYFGAGTRLSVL.

CDR3 sequence (DNA): TGTGCCAGCAGCTTGAGCGGGAGACGGGCAGATACGCAGTATTTT. It is translated as CASSLSGRRADTQYF. The rearrangement joins TRBV5-8 to TRBJ2-3; TRBD2 matches at 8 bases. V lost 1 base to trimming and J lost 4 bases; unmatched junction nucleotides: 5. The CDR3 is 15 amino acids. Per the germline V gene, CDR1 is SGHTS and CDR2 is YDEGEE. The full variable domain, its missing parts supplied by reference TRBV5-8 and TRBJ2-3, is EAGVTQSPTHLIKTRGQQATLRCSPISGHTSVYWYQQALGLGLQFLLWYDEGEERNRGNFPPRFSGRQFPNYSSELNVNALELEDSALYLCASSLSGRRADTQYFGPGTRLTVL.

The table lists this clone with a few counts. The V and J genes are TRBV4-3 and TRBJ2-1, with 7 bases identical to TRBD2. CDR3 size: 16 residues. Germline-derived CDR1 and CDR2 are LGHNA and YSLEER. With V trimmed by 1 base and J by 6 bases, 9 bases remained unmatched. The CDR3 region is CASSQGRGLPRNEQFF. The CDR3 DNA is TGCGCCAGCAGCCAAGGGCGGGGACTACCTCGCAATGAGCAGTTCTTC.

This clone was recorded a few times. The chain couples TRBV6-6 to TRBJ2-7; D call uncertain. Germline-derived CDR1 and CDR2 are MNHNY and SVGAGI (reference sequence). Between the trimmed V and J ends, which lost 2 bases and 0 bases, there was a span of 8 bases. The CDR3 is 14 amino acids. CDR3 amino acids: CASSYPLASYEQYF. The CDR3 nucleotides are TGTGCCAGCAGTTACCCGCTGGCCTCCTACGAGCAGTACTTC.

This clone was counted between two and nine times. This chain uses TRBV2 with TRBJ1-5, with D possibly being TRBD1 (5 bases). The germline gives CDR1 SNHLY, CDR2 FYNNEI. The ends were cut back, 5 bases at V and 7 bases at J, with 15 bases in the middle. The CDR3 sequence is 14 residues long. CDR3 region: CASSSGTLGQPQHF. The CDR3 nucleotides read TGTGCCAGCAGTTCGGGGACTCTCGGGCAGCCCCAGCATTTT.

This clone was seen a few times. It differs at one base from a far larger clone, so likely a read error. Other DNA sequences of this sample code for an identical CDR3. V is TRBV11-2 and J is TRBJ1-5; D is perhaps TRBD1 (6 bases). The V end lost 5 bases, the J end lost 7 bases, and 18 bases lay between the germline ends. This CDR3 has 15 amino acids. Germline CDR1 and CDR2: SGHAT and FQNNGV. CDR3 nucleotide sequence: TGTGCCAGCAGCCAAGACTGGGGGCCCAGGCAGCCCCAGCATTTT. Translated, it gives CASSQDWGPRQPQHF.

This rearrangement joins TRBV7-9 to TRBJ1-1; TRBD1 matches at 9 bases. Per germline, CDR1 SEHNR and CDR2 FQNEAQ (reference sequence). Trimming at V came to 4 bases and at J to 10 bases, leaving 10 bases not matched to a gene. The CDR3 has 14 amino acids. CDR3 coding DNA: TGTGCCAGCAGCTCCCGTACAGGGGGCTCTGTAGCTTTCTTT. Protein product: CASSSRTGGSVAFF.

The genes are TRBV28 and TRBJ2-4, with 10 bases identical to TRBD1. This CDR3 has 14 amino acids. CDR1 and CDR2 (germline): MDHEN, SYDVKM. After removal of 6 bases from V and 6 bases from J, the junction contained 5 bases not matched to a gene. In DNA, the CDR3 is TGTGCCAGCAGGGAGACAGGGGGCAGAAACATTCAGTACTTC. Amino acids: CASRETGGRNIQYF.

The gene calls are TRBV4-2 and TRBJ1-2; D gene ambiguous. V was pared by 0 bases and J by 7 bases, with 12 bases between. The CDR3 runs 14 residues. CDR1 LGHNA and CDR2 YNFKEQ come from the germline V gene. The CDR3 here is CASSQDSRVGGYTF. CDR3 sequence (DNA): TGTGCCAGCAGCCAAGATTCCCGGGTTGGTGGCTACACCTTC.

V and J are TRBV4-3 and TRBJ2-7; D is perhaps TRBD2 (5 bases). CDR3 length equals 15 residues. V gave up 0 bases and J gave up 2 bases, with 11 bases separating them. From germline, CDR1 is LGHNA and CDR2 YSLEER. CDR3 region: CASSQDRGAAYEQYF. CDR3 DNA: TGCGCCAGCAGCCAAGACCGGGGAGCGGCCTACGAGCAGTACTTC.

This chain connects TRBV5-1 to TRBJ2-3; TRBD2 aligns across 7 bases. Looked up from germline, CDR1 is SGHRS and CDR2 is YFSETQ. J lost 4 bases, V lost 0 bases, and 2 bases had no gene match. The CDR3 is 14 residues long. The CDR3 coding sequence is TGCGCCAGCAGCTTGGAGGGAGGGTCAGATACGCAGTATTTT. It translates to CASSLEGGSDTQYF.

The V call is TRBV4-3, the J call TRBJ1-5; D possibly corresponds to TRBD1 (6 bases). The V gene lost 0 bases and the J gene lost 5 bases, with 11 bases spanning the gap. Germline values: CDR1 LGHNA, CDR2 YSLEER. The CDR3 has 15 residues. The CDR3 protein is CASSQDRGRYQPQHF. CDR3 DNA: TGCGCCAGCAGCCAAGACAGGGGACGTTATCAGCCCCAGCATTTT.

This clone occurred once. The chain combines TRBV29-1 with TRBJ1-2; 10 nucleotides line up with TRBD1. Germline V lookup: CDR1 SQVTM, CDR2 ANQGSEA. There are 11 residues in the CDR3. The J segment lost 8 bases and the V segment lost 6 bases, leaving 3 bases of the junction unmatched. The CDR3 nucleotides are TGCAGCGTCGGGACAGGGGTCGGCTACACCTTC. Its translation is CSVGTGVGYTF.

This clone was detected once. The CDR3 DNA reads TGTGCCAGCAGCTTAGCGGGCAGGGCCCCCTACGAGCAGTACTTC. This codes for CASSLAGRAPYEQYF. This chain joins TRBV7-2 and TRBJ2-7; tentatively, D is TRBD1 (5 bases). CDR3 length equals 15 residues. Between the trimmed V and J ends, which lost 0 bases and 2 bases, there was a span of 11 bases. Per the germline V gene, CDR1 is SGHTA and CDR2 is FQGNSA.

This chain joins TRBV4-1 and TRBJ2-3; TRBD2 matches 10 bases. The CDR3 runs to 15 residues. The V gene end was trimmed by 0 bases and the J gene end by 11 bases; junction bases not matched to a gene: 8. Germline CDR1 and CDR2: MGHRA and YSYEKL. CDR3 DNA sequence: TGCGCCAGCAGCCAAGAGGGGACTAGCGCCTTAAGGCAGTATTTT. It is translated as CASSQEGTSALRQYF.

The gene calls are TRBV6-5 and TRBJ2-5, with D tentatively TRBD2 (5 bases). The CDR3 consists of 14 residues. The germline V gene encodes CDR1 MNHEY and CDR2 SVGAGI. With 0 bases removed from V and 5 bases from J, the gap between germline ends came to 10 bases. CDR3 sequence (DNA): TGTGCCAGCAGTTACTCACTAGTACTTGAGACCCAGTACTTC. It is translated as CASSYSLVLETQYF.